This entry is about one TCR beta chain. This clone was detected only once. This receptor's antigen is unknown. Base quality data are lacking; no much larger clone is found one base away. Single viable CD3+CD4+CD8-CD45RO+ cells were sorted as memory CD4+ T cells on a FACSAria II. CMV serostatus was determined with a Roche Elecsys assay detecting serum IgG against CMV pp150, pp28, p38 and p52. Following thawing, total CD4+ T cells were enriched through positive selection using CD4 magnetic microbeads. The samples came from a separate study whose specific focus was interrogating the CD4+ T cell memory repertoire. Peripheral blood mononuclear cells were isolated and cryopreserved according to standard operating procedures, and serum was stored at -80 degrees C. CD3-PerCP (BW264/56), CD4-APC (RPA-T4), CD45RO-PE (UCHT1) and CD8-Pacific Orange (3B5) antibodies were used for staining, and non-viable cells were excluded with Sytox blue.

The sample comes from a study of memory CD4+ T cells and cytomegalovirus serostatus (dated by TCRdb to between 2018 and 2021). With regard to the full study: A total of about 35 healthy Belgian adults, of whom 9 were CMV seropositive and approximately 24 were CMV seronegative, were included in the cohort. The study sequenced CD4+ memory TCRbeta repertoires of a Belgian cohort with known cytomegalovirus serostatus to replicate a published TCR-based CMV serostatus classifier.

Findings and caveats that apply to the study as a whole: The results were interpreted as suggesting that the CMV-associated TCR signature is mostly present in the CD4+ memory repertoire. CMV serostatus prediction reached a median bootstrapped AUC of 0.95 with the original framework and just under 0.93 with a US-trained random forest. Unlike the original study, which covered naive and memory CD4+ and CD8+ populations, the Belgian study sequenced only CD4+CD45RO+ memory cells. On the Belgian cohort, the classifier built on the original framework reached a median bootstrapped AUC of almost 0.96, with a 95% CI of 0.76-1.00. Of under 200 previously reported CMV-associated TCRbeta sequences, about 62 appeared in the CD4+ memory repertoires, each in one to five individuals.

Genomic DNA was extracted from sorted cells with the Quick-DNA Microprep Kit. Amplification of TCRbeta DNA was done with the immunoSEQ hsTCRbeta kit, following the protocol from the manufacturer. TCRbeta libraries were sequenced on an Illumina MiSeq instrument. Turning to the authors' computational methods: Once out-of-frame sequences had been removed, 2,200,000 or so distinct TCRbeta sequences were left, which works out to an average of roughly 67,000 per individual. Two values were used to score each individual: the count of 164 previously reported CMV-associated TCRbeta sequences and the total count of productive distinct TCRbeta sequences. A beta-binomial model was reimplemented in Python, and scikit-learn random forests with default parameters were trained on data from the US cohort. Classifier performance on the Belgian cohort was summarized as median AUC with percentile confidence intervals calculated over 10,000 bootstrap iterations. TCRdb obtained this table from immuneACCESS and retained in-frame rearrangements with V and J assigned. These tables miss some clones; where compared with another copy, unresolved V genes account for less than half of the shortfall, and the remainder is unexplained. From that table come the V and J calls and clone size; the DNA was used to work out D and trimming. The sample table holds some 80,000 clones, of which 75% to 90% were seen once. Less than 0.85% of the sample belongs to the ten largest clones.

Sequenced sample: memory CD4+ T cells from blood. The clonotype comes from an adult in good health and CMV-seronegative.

In nucleotides, the sequence is TGTGCCAGCAGCTCCCAGACAGGGGTGGGTGGCTACACCTTC. It specifies CASSSQTGVGGYTF. The chain was built from TRBV7-6 and TRBJ1-2, with 8 junctional bases fitting TRBD1. Looking up the germline V gene yields CDR1 SGHVS and CDR2 FNYEAQ. For this chain, trimming is 4 bases at the V end and 7 bases at the J end, and the number of junction bases without a gene match is 8. The CDR3 has 14 amino acids, counting the end cysteine and phenylalanine. Of the read, only the CDR3 DNA is kept; its 42 bases are in frame from base 1.